The clone carrying this T cell receptor (beta chain) was found once. Germline loops: CDR1 LNHDA, CDR2 SQIVND (reference sequence). The CDR3 sequence is 16 residues long. The ends lost 3 bases at V and 4 bases at J; junction bases unmatched: 12. The data stem from a study of blood T cell repertoires in COVID-19. The data were produced by immunoSEQ multiplex PCR, yet TCRdb's version contains in-frame clones alone and is incomplete. The sample has about 310,000 clones; 89% are singletons. Participants, roughly 18 to 90 years old, spanned 25 or so US areas. V and J are TRBV19 and TRBJ2-7; 7 bases line up with TRBD1. Input material: PBMCs or T cells enriched from blood (not recorded which). The sequence was collected from a woman in her 40s who had recovered from COVID-19. CDR3 coding DNA: TGTGCCAGTAGTATGGCGGGTGGGGACAGCTTTTACGAGCAGTACTTC. Its translation is CASSMAGGDSFYEQYF.